This passage covers 31 T cell receptor beta chains from one sample sequenced in a study of blood T cell repertoires in COVID-19 (dated by TCRdb to about 2020). The library was obtained by the immunoSEQ multiplex PCR assay. TCRdb mirrors the immuneACCESS table, restricted to in-frame sequences. Some clones are absent from its copies; in checked studies, under half trace to an unresolved V gene, and the reason for the others is unknown. For this sample there are about 210,000 clones; around 84% appear just once. In total, the top ten clones hold about 13% of the sample. Sequenced input: peripheral blood. These receptors were collected from a human donor in a cohort sampled during active COVID-19.

This sequence joins TRBV2 and TRBJ1-2, with unresolved D. V was pared by 3 bases and J by 6 bases, with 11 bases between. This CDR3 is 13 amino acids long. The germline CDR1 and CDR2 sequences are SNHLY and FYNNEI. The CDR3 is CASSERVLDGYTF. Here the CDR3 DNA reads TGTGCCAGCAGTGAGCGGGTTCTCGATGGCTACACCTTC.

The chain combines TRBV5-4 with TRBJ1-2, with D perhaps TRBD1 (6 bases). Germline V lookup: CDR1 SGHNT, CDR2 YYREEE (reference sequence). The CDR3 length is 13 residues. The V end lost 5 bases, the J end lost 4 bases, and 12 bases lay between the germline ends. The CDR3 sequence: CASRSDSVYGYTF. CDR3 DNA: TGTGCCAGCAGGTCGGACAGTGTCTATGGCTACACCTTC. The whole variable domain, remainder taken from reference TRBV5-4 and TRBJ1-2, is ETGVTQSPTHLIKTRGQQVTLRCSSQSGHNTVSWYQQALGQGPQFIFQYYREEENGRGNFPPRFSGLQFPNYSSELNVNALELDDSALYLCASRSDSVYGYTFGSGTRLTVV.

The V call is TRBV5-6, the J call TRBJ2-3; the match to TRBD2 covers 8 bases. There are 17 residues in the CDR3. V lost 3 bases, J lost 1 base, and 10 bases stayed unmatched. Germline values: CDR1 SGHDT, CDR2 YYEEEE. DNA of the CDR3: TGTGCCAGCAGCTCGTCCTCGACTAGCGACGGCACAGATACGCAGTATTTT. It translates to CASSSSSTSDGTDTQYF.

This clone has only one observation. Distinct nucleotide sequences in the sample also encode this CDR3. As DNA, the CDR3 is TGTGCCAGCAGTTCGAACAGGGATTCCTACGAGCAGTACTTC. This gives the protein CASSSNRDSYEQYF. The rearrangement links TRBV27 to TRBJ2-7; D may be TRBD1 (6 bases). The CDR3 has 14 residues. V shed 4 bases and J shed 1 base, with 11 bases lying between them. From germline, CDR1 is MNHEY and CDR2 SMNVEV (reference sequence).

V gene TRBV9 combines with J gene TRBJ2-7; 7 positions agree with TRBD1. This CDR3 comprises 14 residues. V was pared by 1 base and J by 1 base, with 2 bases of the junction left unmatched. Germline V lookup: CDR1 SGDLS, CDR2 YYNGEE. The CDR3 loop reads CASSVQGVSYEQYF. The CDR3 DNA sequence: TGTGCCAGCAGCGTACAGGGGGTATCCTACGAGCAGTACTTC. Full variable domain (rest looked up from reference TRBV9 and TRBJ2-7): DSGVTQTPKHLITATGQRVTLRCSPRSGDLSVYWYQQSLDQGLQFLIQYYNGEERAKGNILERFSAQQFPDLHSELNLSSLELGDSALYFCASSVQGVSYEQYFGPGTRLTVT.

The rearrangement uses TRBV6-5 and TRBJ2-3; D ambiguous. Trimming stripped 6 bases from V and 3 bases from J, with 10 bases between. Germline V CDR1 and CDR2: MNHEY, SVGAGI. This CDR3 comprises 13 residues. CDR3 protein: CASSRQLTDTQYF. DNA for the CDR3: TGTGCCAGCAGCCGCCAGTTGACAGATACGCAGTATTTT.

This clone was counted a single time. The CDR3 reads CASSQSPGPDTQYF. The CDR3 region has the DNA TGTGCCAGCAGCCAATCCCCAGGTCCAGATACGCAGTATTTT. The chain recombines TRBV4-2 with TRBJ2-3; D not resolved. Germline CDR1 and CDR2: LGHNA and YNFKEQ. V was clipped by 2 bases and J by 4 bases, with 10 bases between them. The CDR3 contains 14 residues.

This clone is a singleton in its sample. The CDR3 nucleotides read TGTGCCAGCAGCGCTAGCGGGGGGTCGGTTTCGGAGACCCAGTACTTC. Translation gives CASSASGGSVSETQYF. V and J are TRBV6-6 and TRBJ2-5; 11 bases align to TRBD2. The J segment lost 5 bases and the V segment lost 6 bases, leaving 11 bases of the junction unmatched. CDR1 and CDR2 from the germline V gene are MNHNY and SVGAGI (reference sequence). The length of the CDR3 is 16 residues.

V is TRBV28 and J is TRBJ2-7; 9 nucleotides align to TRBD2. Germline V gene data show CDR1 as MDHEN and CDR2 as SYDVKM. J lost 4 bases, V lost 6 bases, and 10 bases had no gene match. This CDR3 is 15 amino acids long. Written as DNA, the CDR3 is TGTGCCAGCAGAACACCGGGACTAGCTCGATACGAGCAGTACTTC. Protein: CASRTPGLARYEQYF.

The V and J genes are TRBV4-2 and TRBJ2-5; 8 bases map to TRBD2. In germline, CDR1 is LGHNA, CDR2 YNFKEQ. The ends lost 5 bases at V and 3 bases at J; junction bases unmatched: 17. CDR3 length: 18 residues. Here the CDR3 reads CASSIQTPPGLEKETQYF. The CDR3 DNA reads TGTGCCAGCAGCATTCAAACTCCACCGGGACTAGAAAAAGAGACCCAGTACTTC.

This rearrangement joins TRBV5-1 to TRBJ2-7; D not certain. The germline V gene encodes CDR1 SGHRS and CDR2 YFSETQ. V gave up 0 bases and J gave up 2 bases, with 9 bases separating them. The CDR3 extends over 14 amino acids. The CDR3: CASSLGELTYEQYF. The CDR3 coding sequence is TGCGCCAGCAGCTTGGGAGAGCTAACCTACGAGCAGTACTTC.

The J gene is TRBJ2-1, the V gene TRBV11-3; 11 bases line up with TRBD2. The CDR3 runs to 17 residues. The trim removed 0 bases at V and 7 bases at J, leaving 8 bases unmatched. Germline V gives CDR1 SGHNT, CDR2 YENEEA. Written as DNA, the CDR3 is TGTGCCAGCAGCTTAGATTCTCGGCTAGCGGGAGGTAATGAGCAGTTCTTC. Residues: CASSLDSRLAGGNEQFF.

This clone was recorded only once. The rearrangement links TRBV4-3 to TRBJ2-7; 9 bases agree with TRBD1. This CDR3 has 18 amino acids. Germline trimming cut 0 bases from V and 3 bases from J; bases unmatched to any gene: 12. CDR1 LGHNA and CDR2 YSLEER come from the germline V gene. The DNA of the CDR3 is TGCGCCAGCAGCCAAGAACTAATCACAGGGGGCGCGTTCTACGAGCAGTACTTC. Encoded protein: CASSQELITGGAFYEQYF.

This clone was detected only once. This chain uses TRBV19 with TRBJ2-3; tentatively, D is TRBD1 (5 bases). Germline values: CDR1 LNHDA, CDR2 SQIVND (reference sequence). The ends were cut back, 5 bases at V and 11 bases at J, with 17 bases in the middle. The CDR3 covers 13 residues. The CDR3 sequence: CASSLTVQGLQYF. The CDR3 bases are TGTGCCAGTAGTCTGACTGTCCAGGGATTGCAGTATTTT.

The rearrangement joins TRBV4-3 to TRBJ1-2; D may be TRBD1 (6 bases). V was clipped by 0 bases and J by 8 bases, with 22 bases between them. This CDR3 has 17 amino acids. Germline V CDR1 and CDR2: LGHNA, YSLEER. The CDR3 here is CASSQDHRTADRWGYTF. The CDR3 coding sequence is TGCGCCAGCAGCCAAGATCACAGGACAGCCGACCGATGGGGCTACACCTTC.

This clone was seen just once. The chain has TRBV9 and TRBJ2-3; D may be TRBD2 (5 bases). This CDR3 has 15 residues. Trimming cost V 2 bases and J 5 bases, with 15 bases left between them. The germline CDR1 and CDR2 sequences are SGDLS and YYNGEE. CDR3 region: CASSVRGHQRDTQYF. DNA for the CDR3: TGTGCCAGCAGCGTCCGAGGGCACCAGAGAGATACGCAGTATTTT.

The chain carries TRBV7-3 and TRBJ2-5; D ambiguous. Trimming stripped 5 bases from V and 4 bases from J, with 11 bases between. The germline CDR1 and CDR2 sequences are SGHTA and FQGTGA. CDR3 length: 13 amino acids. The CDR3 nucleotides are TGTGCCAGCAGCCCTAAGAGAGGAGAGACCCAGTACTTC. Residues: CASSPKRGETQYF.

This clone turned up a few times. The rearrangement links TRBV9 to TRBJ2-7; 7 bases agree with TRBD2. Germline loops: CDR1 SGDLS, CDR2 YYNGEE. Germline trimming cut 2 bases from V and 6 bases from J; bases unmatched to any gene: 5. The CDR3 sequence is 13 residues long. The chain's CDR3 is CASSVRGGAEQYF. CDR3 nucleotide sequence: TGTGCCAGCAGCGTTCGGGGAGGGGCCGAGCAGTACTTC.

The chain joins TRBV7-2 to TRBJ2-3; 8 bases map to TRBD2. This CDR3 has 14 amino acids. The germline CDR1 and CDR2 sequences are SGHTA and FQGNSA. Unmatched junction bases numbered 3, after V lost 3 bases and J lost 4 bases. CDR3 coding DNA: TGTGCCAGCAGCTTCGGCGGGGGGCCAGATACGCAGTATTTT. The encoded protein is CASSFGGGPDTQYF.

This sequence joins TRBV6-5 and TRBJ2-7, with D possibly TRBD2 on 6 matching bases. The V end lost 2 bases, the J end lost 3 bases, and 14 bases lay between the germline ends. Looked up from germline, CDR1 is MNHEY and CDR2 is SVGAGI. This CDR3 has 15 residues. In DNA, the CDR3 is TGTGCCAGCAGTTACGGGAGGCAGGAAGACTACGAGCAGTACTTC. It yields the protein CASSYGRQEDYEQYF.

A few counts support this clone. The chain employs TRBV19 and TRBJ1-6; 7 positions match TRBD1. Germline values: CDR1 LNHDA, CDR2 SQIVND (reference sequence). The trim removed 5 bases at V and 7 bases at J, leaving 8 bases unmatched. The CDR3 loop spans 15 amino acids. The CDR3 DNA reads as TGTGCCAGTAGTTTTAGTGCCAGGGGGAATTCACCCCTCCACTTT. Translation gives CASSFSARGNSPLHF.

This chain connects TRBV7-3 to TRBJ1-2; 12 bases agree with TRBD1. This CDR3 region has 16 residues. The germline gives CDR1 SGHTA, CDR2 FQGTGA. Trimming removed 5 bases from V and 7 bases from J; junction bases left unmatched: 11. The CDR3 reads CASSPTGTGGFVGYTF. In nucleotides, the CDR3 is TGTGCCAGCAGCCCGACGGGGACAGGGGGCTTCGTTGGCTACACCTTC. Using reference TRBV7-3 and TRBJ1-2 for the parts outside the CDR3, the full variable domain is GAGVSQTPSNKVTEKGKYVELRCDPISGHTALYWYRQSLGQGPEFLIYFQGTGAADDSGLPNDRFFAVRPEGSVSTLKIQRTERGDSAVYLCASSPTGTGGFVGYTFGSGTRLTVV.

The V and J genes are TRBV11-2 and TRBJ2-3, with a tentative D call TRBD2 (5 bases). The CDR3 has 18 residues. Trimming removed 1 base at V and 0 bases at J, with 17 bases between. CDR1 is SGHAT and CDR2 is FQNNGV in the germline V gene. CDR3 amino acids: CASSLGRGLGLSTDTQYF. CDR3 DNA: TGTGCCAGCAGCTTAGGGCGCGGCCTAGGACTCAGCACAGATACGCAGTATTTT. The whole variable domain, filled in from reference TRBV11-2 and TRBJ2-3, reads EAGVAQSPRYKIIEKRQSVAFWCNPISGHATLYWYQQILGQGPKLLIQFQNNGVVDDSQLPKDRFSAERLKGVDSTLKIQPAKLEDSAVYLCASSLGRGLGLSTDTQYFGPGTRLTVL.

This clone has just one count. The chain is built from TRBV28 and TRBJ2-1, with D uncertain. This CDR3 has 16 residues. Germline-derived CDR1 and CDR2 are MDHEN and SYDVKM. Trimming stripped 6 bases from V and 2 bases from J, with 17 bases between. CDR3 nucleotide sequence: TGTGCCAGCAGCCCCCGATCAATCGGTACCTACAATGAGCAGTTCTTC. Protein product: CASSPRSIGTYNEQFF.

The CDR3: CATSAGTDYTGELFF. CDR3 coding DNA: TGTGCCACCAGTGCAGGGACAGACTACACCGGGGAGCTGTTTTTT. The chain has TRBV24-1 and TRBJ2-2; 7 bases map to TRBD1. CDR3 size: 15 residues. Germline lookup yields CDR1 KGHDR and CDR2 SFDVKD. V dropped 5 bases and J dropped 3; count of bases not matched to a gene: 5.

This chain uses TRBV5-4 with TRBJ1-2; no reliable D call. Germline V CDR1 and CDR2: SGHNT, YYREEE (reference sequence). The CDR3 runs 15 residues. V gave up 4 bases and J gave up 4 bases, with 17 bases separating them. The CDR3 region is CASSSDQNGVYGYTF. The CDR3 bases are TGTGCCAGCAGCAGCGACCAAAACGGGGTCTATGGCTACACCTTC.

This sequence joins TRBV27 and TRBJ2-7; 10 bases are shared with TRBD2. Germline CDR1 is MNHEY and CDR2 is SMNVEV (reference sequence). V shed 4 bases and J 7 bases; nucleotides not matched to a gene: 10. This CDR3 spans 15 amino acids. CDR3 DNA sequence: TGTGCCAGCAGTTACCTTTTGGAGCGGGGGGGTGAGCAGTACTTC. This codes for CASSYLLERGGEQYF.

This sequence joins TRBV4-1 and TRBJ2-7; 7 bases line up with TRBD1. This CDR3 is 15 amino acids long. Germline CDR1 and CDR2: MGHRA and YSYEKL. V lost 2 bases and J lost 0; bases outside the gene matches: 4. CDR3 protein: CASSQPGQISYEQYF. The DNA for the CDR3 is TGCGCCAGCAGCCAACCGGGACAGATCTCCTACGAGCAGTACTTC.

This clone has just one count. Since no conserved phenylalanine or tryptophan closes the CDR3, a read error is the likely cause. Because the CDR3's place on the DNA is in doubt, the DNA is left out and the CDR3 is given as listed by TCRdb. The chain has TRBV5-6 and TRBJ1-4; whether TRBD1, the table's D call, matches the DNA was not checked. The CDR3 sequence runs 14 residues, both termini included. Germline assignment: CDR1 SGHDT and CDR2 YYEEEE. This CDR3 reads CASSLEGEGDSNQL.

In regard to this clone: The junction differs from germline at one of its ends, possibly a read error. CDR3 DNA sequence: TGTGCCATCAGTGAGTCGACCCCGGGACAGAGGATCTTC. Protein sequence: CAISESTPGQRIF. V is TRBV10-3 and J is TRBJ2-1; 7 nucleotides match TRBD1. The germline V gene encodes CDR1 ENHRY and CDR2 SYGVKD. This CDR3 has 13 residues.

The V and J genes are TRBV6-5 and TRBJ1-5; the D is unclear. The V and J ends lost 11 bases and 2 bases respectively, with 19 bases between them. The CDR3 runs to 15 residues. The germline V gene has CDR1 MNHEY and CDR2 SVGAGI. CDR3 coding DNA: TGTGCCGGAACAGTGACGCACGGGGGCAATCAGCCCCAGCATTTT. Translation gives CAGTVTHGGNQPQHF.